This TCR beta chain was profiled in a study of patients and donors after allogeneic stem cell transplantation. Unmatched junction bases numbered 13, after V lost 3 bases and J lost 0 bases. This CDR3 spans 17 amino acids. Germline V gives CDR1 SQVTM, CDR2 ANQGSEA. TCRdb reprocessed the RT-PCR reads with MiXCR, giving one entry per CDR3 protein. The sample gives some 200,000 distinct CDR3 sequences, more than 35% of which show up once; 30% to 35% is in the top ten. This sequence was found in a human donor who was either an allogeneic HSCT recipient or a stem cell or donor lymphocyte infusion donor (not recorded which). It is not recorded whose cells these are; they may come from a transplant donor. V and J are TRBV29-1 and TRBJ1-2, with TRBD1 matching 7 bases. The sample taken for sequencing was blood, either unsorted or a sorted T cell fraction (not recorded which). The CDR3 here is CSVDRSGDSLTNYGYTF. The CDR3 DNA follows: TGCAGCGTTGATCGGTCGGGGGACAGTCTGACTAACTATGGCTACACCTTC.